Below, one T cell receptor (beta chain) is given with its context. These data are taken from a study of blood T cell repertoires in COVID-19. Study-wide background: The origin of the acute and convalescent COVID-19 samples was the United States, Italy and Spain.

TCRdb's table, derived via immunoSEQ multiplex PCR, lists solely in-frame clones and lacks some. The profile shows roughly 300,000 clones, about 89% of them singletons. The germline gives CDR1 SGHNT, CDR2 YYREEE (reference sequence). Trimming took 4 bases from V and 2 from J; bases not matched to a gene: 3. This CDR3 spans 16 amino acids. The sample was peripheral blood. The J gene is TRBJ2-1, the V gene TRBV5-4, with 13 bases identical to TRBD2. The TCR originated in a woman between 45 and 60 years old who had recovered from COVID-19. CDR3 amino acids: CASSTGTSGTYNEQFF. For the CDR3, the DNA is TGTGCCAGCAGCACCGGGACTAGCGGGACCTACAATGAGCAGTTCTTC.